This T cell receptor beta chain was documented in a study of T cells after posttransplantation cyclophosphamide. Study-wide points: Tissue-infiltrating T cells from skin or gut overlapped little with blood T cells. Later blood repertoires were often dominated by clones from the donor CD8+ memory compartment. TRB clonality was highly associated with recipient CMV seropositivity and reactivation.

A marrow graft followed busulfan-fludarabine conditioning, with cyclophosphamide on days +3 and +4. V lost 5 bases and J 0 bases, leaving 7 bases between the germline ends. CDR1 and CDR2 from the germline V gene are SGHRS and YFSETQ. CDR3 size: 13 residues. Assay used: immunoSEQ multiplex PCR; TCRdb lists only in-frame clones, some missing. The table has about 7,800 clones, 70% to 90% seen once. To note about this clone: The antigen is undetermined.

The gene calls are TRBV5-1 and TRBJ2-3; the D gene is possibly TRBD1 (5 bases). The origin of this receptor is a female patient in her 40s who received an allogeneic stem cell transplant from an unrelated donor, was CMV-positive, and had no GVHD. Part of the T cells may come from the graft donor. The source was PBMCs, collected after allogeneic stem cell transplant with posttransplant cyclophosphamide. As DNA, the CDR3 is TGCGCCAGCAGAAGGGGAAGCACAGATACGCAGTATTTT. It is translated as CASRRGSTDTQYF.